This T cell receptor (beta chain) was found in a study of T cell responses to AZD1222 COVID-19 vaccine. Study-wide results and caveats: Donor demographics were predominantly white British with a female majority; clonal diversity may be underestimated. At baseline, just six or seven AZD1222 recipients tested seropositive. Along spike, vaccine-associated CD4 TCRs were found throughout, with dominance at 160-218 and 743-854.

V dropped 5 bases and J dropped 6 bases, with 17 bases sitting between them. CDR3 length: 15 amino acids. The V gene's germline CDR1 is LGHDT and CDR2 YNNKEL (reference sequence). With respect to this clone: Its antigen remains unknown.

Using immunoSEQ multiplex PCR, the repertoire was profiled, and TCRdb retains in-frame clones only, with some absent. Seen here are 85,000 to 130,000 clones, about 86% observed once, and the top ten hold about 3%. The chain links TRBV3-1 (or the pseudogene TRBV3-2) to TRBJ1-3; TRBD1 is a possible D gene (5 bases). The sequence was obtained from an adult in good health. Sample: peripheral blood, taken on day 0 of AZD1222 vaccination. In DNA form, the CDR3 reads TGTGCCAGCAGCTTTATAACCGGGACGGCAAACACCATATATTTT. This encodes CASSFITGTANTIYF.